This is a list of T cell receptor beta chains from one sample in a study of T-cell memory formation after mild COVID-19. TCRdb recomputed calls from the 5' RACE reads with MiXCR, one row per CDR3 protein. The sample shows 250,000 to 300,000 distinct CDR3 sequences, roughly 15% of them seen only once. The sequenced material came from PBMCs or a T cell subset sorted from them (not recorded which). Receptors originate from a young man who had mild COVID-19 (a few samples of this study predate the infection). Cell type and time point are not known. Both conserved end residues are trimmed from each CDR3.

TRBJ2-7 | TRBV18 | ASSLTTGGSYEQY
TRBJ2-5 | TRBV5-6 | ASSLPGGSQETQY
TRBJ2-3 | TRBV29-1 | SVDAQGFAQY
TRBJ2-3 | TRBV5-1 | ATASRDGGTDTQY
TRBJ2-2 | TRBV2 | ASGKRDYPGGELF
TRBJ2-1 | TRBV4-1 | ASSQEWSSLLDHEQF
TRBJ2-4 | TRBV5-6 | ASGTESAKNIQY
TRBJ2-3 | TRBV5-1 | ASSEPGTDTQY
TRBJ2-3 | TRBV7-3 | ASSSTSGGSYTQY
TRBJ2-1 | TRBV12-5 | ASGASLGQF
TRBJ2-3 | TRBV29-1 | SVAPSGTDTQY
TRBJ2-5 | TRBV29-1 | SVEIPGRETQY
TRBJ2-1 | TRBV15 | ATSRGGSRANEQF
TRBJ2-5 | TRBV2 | ASREMGRTETQY
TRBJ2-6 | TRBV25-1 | ASSGLDRTAVSGANVLT
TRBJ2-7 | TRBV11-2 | ASSPYSRDGYEQY
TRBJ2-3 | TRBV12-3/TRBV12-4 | ASSLRGGPDTQY
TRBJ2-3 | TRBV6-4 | ASSELAGRTDTQY
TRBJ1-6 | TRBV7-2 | ASSTQGRTPLH